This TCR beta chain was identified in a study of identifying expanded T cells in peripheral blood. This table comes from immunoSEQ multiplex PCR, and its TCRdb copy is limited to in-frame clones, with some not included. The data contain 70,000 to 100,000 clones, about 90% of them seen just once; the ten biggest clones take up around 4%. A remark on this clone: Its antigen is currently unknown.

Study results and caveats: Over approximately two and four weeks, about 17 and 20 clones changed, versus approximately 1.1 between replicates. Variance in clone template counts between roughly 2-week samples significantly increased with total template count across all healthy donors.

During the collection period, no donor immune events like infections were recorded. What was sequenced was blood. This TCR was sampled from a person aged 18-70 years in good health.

The CDR3 region is CASSLYSGGAKNIQYF. The CDR3 DNA follows: TGCGCCAGCAGCTTATATAGCGGGGGGGCCAAAAACATTCAGTACTTC. The V gene is TRBV5-1, the J gene TRBJ2-4; the match to TRBD2 covers 10 bases. With V trimmed by 2 bases and J by 1 base, 3 bases remained unmatched. CDR1 and CDR2 (germline): SGHRS, YFSETQ. The CDR3 is made up of 16 amino acids.